This T cell receptor beta chain was identified during a study of T cell repertoires in cytomegalovirus infection (dated by TCRdb to about 2019). At the level of the whole study: Donor HLA type was relevant to the analysis, because carriage of CMV infection together with the matching HLA type was indicated by public TCR beta signatures. General findings and caveats noted by the study authors: In the ex vivo response, HLA-C-restricted CMV-specific TCR beta clonotypes were dominant, and in two of eight donors the single most frequent clonotype came from this HLA-C-restricted group. Cumulative frequency of public TCR beta family members discriminated carriers of CMV infection plus the relevant HLA type in this cohort and an independent approximately 350-donor cohort.

This clonotype was counted ten times or more. The specificity of this receptor is unknown. Base-call qualities are not available, and no considerably larger clone is one nucleotide away. Inclusive of the bounding cysteine and phenylalanine, the CDR3 is 17 residues long. This entry keeps only the CDR3 DNA: 51 bases, framed from base 1. V loses 4 bases of germline sequence and J loses 0 bases, and the interval between the two ends is 13 bases. As encoded in the germline V gene, CDR1 is SGHTA while CDR2 is FQGNSA. Sequencing was performed on an Illumina HiSeq 1500. TCRdb reprocessing: public reads trimmed at Q25 with fastp, clones called with MiXCR, in-frame beta chains kept. Rows matching on CDR3 protein sequence are summarized as one entry with the most common DNA and genes. The sample yields some 280,000 distinct CDR3 sequences; roughly an eighth were counted once. Roughly 8.7% of the sample rests with the top ten.

The sequence derives from a human donor in good health (CMV status not recorded). Some clones in this sample may be carry-over from other donors' samples. The V and J genes are TRBV7-2 and TRBJ2-6; no D gene call is confident. Sequencing input: PBMCs. The CDR3 protein: CASSSPSSSSGANVLTF. The base sequence is TGTGCCAGCAGCTCCCCCAGTTCGAGCTCTGGGGCCAACGTCCTGACTTTC.